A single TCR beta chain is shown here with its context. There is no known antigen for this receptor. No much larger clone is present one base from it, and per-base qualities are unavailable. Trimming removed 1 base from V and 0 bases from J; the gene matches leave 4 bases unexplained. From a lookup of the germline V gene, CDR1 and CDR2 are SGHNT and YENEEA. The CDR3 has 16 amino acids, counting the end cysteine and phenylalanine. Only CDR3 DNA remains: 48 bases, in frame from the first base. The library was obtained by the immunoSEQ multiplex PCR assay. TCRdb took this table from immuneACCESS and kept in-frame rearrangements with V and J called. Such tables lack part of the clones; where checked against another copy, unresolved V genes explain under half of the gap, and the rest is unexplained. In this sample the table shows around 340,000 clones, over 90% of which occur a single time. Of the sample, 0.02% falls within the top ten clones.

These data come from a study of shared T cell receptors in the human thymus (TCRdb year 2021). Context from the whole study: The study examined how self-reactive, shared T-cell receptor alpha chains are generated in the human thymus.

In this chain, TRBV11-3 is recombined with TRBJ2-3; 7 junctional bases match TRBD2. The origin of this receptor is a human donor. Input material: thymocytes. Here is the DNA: TGTGCCAGCAGCTTAGGACTAGCCCACAGCACAGATACGCAGTATTTT. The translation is CASSLGLAHSTDTQYF.